This is a list of T cell receptor beta chains from one sample in a study of early T cells in non-severe SARS-CoV-2 infection. MiXCR, run by TCRdb on the 5' RACE reads, gives a single entry per CDR3 protein. The sample includes some 100,000 distinct CDR3 sequences, 14% to 15% of them seen just once. Sequenced input: whole blood. The receptors were gathered from an adult who was a healthcare worker with PCR-confirmed SARS-CoV-2 infection or an uninfected control (not recorded which). The conserved cysteine and the conserved F or W are not part of the CDR3 here. Each record gives: V gene, CDR3 protein.

TRBV6-6,ASIGQGAHNSPLH
TRBV6-5,ASSTPFGAEAF
TRBV4-2,ASSQDGLAGGSRNIQY
TRBV12-3/TRBV12-4,ASSNSPGQGAPYNEQF
TRBV10-2,ASSESTWASGATGELF
TRBV2,ASSENGQGVMRNTIY
TRBV6-5,ASSYAMTGKGSPLH
TRBV11-2,ASSSPGPGRVAKNIQY
TRBV14,ASSQDRLGSGNTIY
TRBV4-1,ASSQDGGEANVLT
TRBV14,ASSHFREEANYGYT
TRBV11-2,ASSTRPGLQGEQF
TRBV12-3/TRBV12-4,ASSPAVGQGGTGELF